The 2 T cell receptor beta chains below all came from one sample that was sequenced in a study of T cell repertoires in cytomegalovirus infection. TCRdb recomputed calls from the reads with MiXCR, one row per CDR3 protein. The repertoire has approximately 240,000 distinct CDR3 sequences, over 9% of them found once; the top ten carry 1.5% to 2%. Source material: PBMCs. Every receptor here comes from a human donor in good health (CMV status not recorded). Some clones in this sample may be carry-over from other donors' samples.

In this sample, this clonotype turned up a few times. The chain joins TRBV24-1 to TRBJ2-3; perhaps TRBD1 as D (7 bases). Germline CDR1 reads KGHDR; CDR2 reads SFDVKD. The CDR3 consists of 17 residues. Trimming stripped 4 bases from V and 2 bases from J, with 18 bases between. CDR3 sequence reads: CATSEPIQGRHTDTQYF. The DNA for the CDR3 is TGTGCCACCAGTGAACCCATACAGGGGAGGCACACAGATACGCAGTATTTT.

This clonotype was counted between two and nine times. The genes are TRBV3-1 and TRBJ1-1; no firm D call. This CDR3 has 13 residues. V shed 3 bases and J shed 1 base, with 6 bases lying between them. CDR1 is LGHDT, CDR2 YNNKEL, per germline (reference sequence). This CDR3 reads CASSQRANTEAFF. The CDR3 DNA follows: TGTGCCAGCAGCCAGCGAGCGAACACTGAAGCTTTCTTT. Based on the CDR3 plus reference TRBV3-1 and TRBJ1-1, the full variable domain is DTAVSQTPKYLVTQMGNDKSIKCEQNLGHDTMYWYKQDSKKFLKIMFSYNNKELIINETVPNRFSPKSPDKAHLNLHINSLELGDSAVYFCASSQRANTEAFFGQGTRLTVV.